A selection of T cell receptor beta chains follows, all from one sample in a study of T-cell reconstitution after alpha-beta-depleted transplantation in children. MiXCR was run by TCRdb on the PCR reads, yielding one entry per CDR3 protein. The sample includes fewer than 550,000 distinct CDR3 sequences, 15% to 20% of them seen just once. The material was PBMCs, mostly from graft donor cells, obtained 360 days after TCRalphabeta/CD19-depleted stem cell transplant. Receptor source: a boy under two years old who had a stem cell transplant for Wiskott-Aldrich syndrome, so the T cells may come from the graft donor. CDR3s include the opening cysteine and the closing phenylalanine or tryptophan. Each record gives: D gene, J gene, clone size, V gene, CDR3 protein, CDR3 DNA. A D gene is named only where the DNA matches it firmly. Clone size appears in some rows only: once, few, many, or a class for an expanded clone.

d_call: -
j_call: TRBJ2-3
clone_size: many
v_call: TRBV12-3/TRBV12-4
cdr3_aa: CASRMRSTDTQYF
cdr3_nt: TGTGCCAGCAGGATGCGAAGCACAGATACGCAGTATTTT

d_call: TRBD2
j_call: TRBJ2-2
clone_size: -
v_call: TRBV3-1
cdr3_aa: CASSLLTSGVYGELFF
cdr3_nt: TGTGCCAGCAGCCTCCTGACTAGCGGGGTGTACGGGGAGCTGTTTTTT

d_call: -
j_call: TRBJ2-1
clone_size: few
v_call: TRBV28
cdr3_aa: CASSLGETGFVWDEQFF
cdr3_nt: TGTGCCAGCAGTTTGGGGGAAACAGGGTTTGTGTGGGATGAGCAGTTCTTC

d_call: -
j_call: TRBJ2-1
clone_size: -
v_call: TRBV7-9
cdr3_aa: CASSSLAQRSSYNEQFF
cdr3_nt: TGTGCCAGCAGCTCCCTAGCCCAGCGGAGCTCCTACAATGAGCAGTTCTTC

d_call: TRBD2
j_call: TRBJ2-2
clone_size: few
v_call: TRBV3-1
cdr3_aa: CASSQQTSANTGELFF
cdr3_nt: TGTGCCAGCAGCCAACAGACTAGCGCGAACACCGGGGAGCTGTTTTTT

d_call: -
j_call: TRBJ1-1
clone_size: few
v_call: TRBV12-3/TRBV12-4
cdr3_aa: CASSLALTYNTEAFF
cdr3_nt: TGTGCCAGCAGTTTAGCTCTAACCTATAACACTGAAGCTTTCTTT

d_call: -
j_call: TRBJ2-2
clone_size: -
v_call: TRBV4-1
cdr3_aa: CASSIRTANTGELFF
cdr3_nt: TGCGCCAGCAGCATTCGGACTGCGAACACCGGGGAGCTGTTTTTT

d_call: -
j_call: TRBJ2-1
clone_size: many
v_call: TRBV11-3
cdr3_aa: CASSLVGGYNEQFF
cdr3_nt: TGTGCCAGCAGCTTAGTTGGGGGTTACAATGAGCAGTTCTTC

d_call: TRBD1
j_call: TRBJ2-7
clone_size: -
v_call: TRBV12-3/TRBV12-4
cdr3_aa: CASSQGQGVEQYF
cdr3_nt: TGTGCCAGCAGTCAAGGACAGGGGGTCGAGCAGTACTTC

d_call: -
j_call: TRBJ1-6
clone_size: few
v_call: TRBV28
cdr3_aa: CASRAESSYNSPLHF
cdr3_nt: TGTGCCAGCAGGGCGGAAAGCTCCTATAATTCACCCCTCCACTTT

d_call: TRBD1
j_call: TRBJ2-7
clone_size: -
v_call: TRBV29-1
cdr3_aa: CSVRDSAYEQYF
cdr3_nt: TGCAGCGTCCGGGACAGCGCCTACGAGCAGTACTTC

d_call: -
j_call: TRBJ2-7
clone_size: few
v_call: TRBV9
cdr3_aa: CASSVDPDPYEQYF
cdr3_nt: TGTGCCAGCAGCGTAGATCCCGACCCCTACGAGCAGTACTTC

d_call: -
j_call: TRBJ2-6
clone_size: -
v_call: TRBV5-6
cdr3_aa: CASSRLLTALGANVLTF
cdr3_nt: TGTGCCAGCAGCCGCCTCTTGACAGCACTTGGGGCCAACGTCCTGACTTTC

d_call: -
j_call: TRBJ2-2
clone_size: few
v_call: TRBV20-1
cdr3_aa: CSAAATSPGELFF
cdr3_nt: TGCAGTGCCGCCGCCACTAGCCCCGGGGAGCTGTTTTTT

d_call: -
j_call: TRBJ2-4
clone_size: -
v_call: TRBV3-1
cdr3_aa: CASSQDGMGGIQYF
cdr3_nt: TGTGCCAGCAGCCAGGACGGGATGGGGGGCATTCAGTACTTC

d_call: -
j_call: TRBJ1-6
clone_size: -
v_call: TRBV11-2
cdr3_aa: CASSLRAANSPLHF
cdr3_nt: TGTGCCAGCAGCTTAAGGGCGGCGAATTCACCCCTCCACTTT

d_call: TRBD2
j_call: TRBJ2-1
clone_size: few
v_call: TRBV24-1
cdr3_aa: CATSDIRTSGSPNEQFF
cdr3_nt: TGTGCCACCAGTGATATTAGGACTAGCGGGAGTCCGAATGAGCAGTTCTTC

d_call: -
j_call: TRBJ2-5
clone_size: -
v_call: TRBV7-9
cdr3_aa: CASRDRGLETQYF
cdr3_nt: TGTGCCAGCCGCGATAGGGGTTTGGAGACCCAGTACTTC

d_call: -
j_call: TRBJ2-2
clone_size: -
v_call: TRBV6-1
cdr3_aa: CASSVTQVNTGELFF
cdr3_nt: TGTGCCAGCAGTGTGACCCAAGTGAACACCGGGGAGCTGTTTTTT

d_call: -
j_call: TRBJ1-4
clone_size: -
v_call: TRBV18
cdr3_aa: CASSPRDFGEKLFF
cdr3_nt: TGTGCCAGCTCACCCAGGGACTTCGGTGAAAAACTGTTTTTT

d_call: TRBD2
j_call: TRBJ2-7
clone_size: -
v_call: TRBV12-3/TRBV12-4
cdr3_aa: CASRGSSGRLMYF
cdr3_nt: TGTGCCAGCAGGGGATCTAGCGGGAGGTTGATGTACTTC

d_call: -
j_call: TRBJ2-7
clone_size: few
v_call: TRBV7-8
cdr3_aa: CASSRLLGRDEQYF
cdr3_nt: TGTGCCAGCAGCCGCCTCCTTGGGCGCGACGAGCAGTACTTC

d_call: -
j_call: TRBJ2-7
clone_size: few
v_call: TRBV9
cdr3_aa: CASSVGALSPYEQYF
cdr3_nt: TGTGCCAGCAGCGTAGGGGCACTTTCACCCTACGAGCAGTACTTC

d_call: -
j_call: TRBJ2-4
clone_size: -
v_call: TRBV2
cdr3_aa: CASSDSRAIRAKNIQYF
cdr3_nt: TGTGCCAGCAGTGATTCCCGGGCCATCCGAGCCAAAAACATTCAGTACTTC

d_call: -
j_call: TRBJ2-7
clone_size: -
v_call: TRBV11-2
cdr3_aa: CASSLSKGLPYYYEQYF
cdr3_nt: TGTGCCAGCAGCCTTAGTAAGGGCCTACCCTACTACTACGAGCAGTACTTC

d_call: -
j_call: TRBJ2-3
clone_size: -
v_call: TRBV4-3
cdr3_aa: CASSQLYATDTQYF
cdr3_nt: TGCGCCAGCAGCCAACTGTACGCTACAGATACGCAGTATTTT

d_call: -
j_call: TRBJ2-3
clone_size: -
v_call: TRBV12-3/TRBV12-4
cdr3_aa: CASSFRLGVLADTQYF
cdr3_nt: TGTGCCAGCAGTTTCAGACTGGGGGTGCTCGCAGATACGCAGTATTTT

d_call: TRBD2
j_call: TRBJ2-3
clone_size: -
v_call: TRBV9
cdr3_aa: CASSVAGGSDTQYF
cdr3_nt: TGTGCCAGCAGCGTAGCGGGAGGGTCAGATACGCAGTATTTT

d_call: -
j_call: TRBJ2-3
clone_size: few
v_call: TRBV7-9
cdr3_aa: CASTEADTQYF
cdr3_nt: TGTGCCAGCACCGAGGCAGATACGCAGTATTTT